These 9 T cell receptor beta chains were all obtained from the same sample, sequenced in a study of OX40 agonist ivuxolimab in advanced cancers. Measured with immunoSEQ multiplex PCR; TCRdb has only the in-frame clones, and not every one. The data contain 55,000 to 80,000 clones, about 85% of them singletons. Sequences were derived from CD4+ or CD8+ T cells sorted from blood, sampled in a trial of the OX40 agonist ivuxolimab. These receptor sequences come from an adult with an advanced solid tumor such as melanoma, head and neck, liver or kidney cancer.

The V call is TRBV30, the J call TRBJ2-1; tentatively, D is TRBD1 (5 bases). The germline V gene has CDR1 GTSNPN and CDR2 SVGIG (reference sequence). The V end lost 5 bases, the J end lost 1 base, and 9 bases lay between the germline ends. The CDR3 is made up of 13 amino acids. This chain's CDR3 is CAWVGRSYNEQFF. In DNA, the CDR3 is TGTGCCTGGGTGGGGCGATCCTACAATGAGCAGTTCTTC.

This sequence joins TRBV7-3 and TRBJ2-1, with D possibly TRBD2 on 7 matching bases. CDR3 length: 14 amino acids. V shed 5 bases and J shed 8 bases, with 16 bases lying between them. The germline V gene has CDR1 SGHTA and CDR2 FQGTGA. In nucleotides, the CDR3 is TGTGCCAGCAGCCCGTCGGGGGGCCGGGATGAGCAGTTCTTC. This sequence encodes CASSPSGGRDEQFF.

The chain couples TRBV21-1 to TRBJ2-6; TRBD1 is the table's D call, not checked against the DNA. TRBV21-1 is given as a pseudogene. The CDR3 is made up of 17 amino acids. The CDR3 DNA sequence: TGTGCCAGCAGCGCGCCGGGACACAGCTCTGGGGCCAACGTCCTGACTTTC. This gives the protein CASSAPGHSSGANVLTF.

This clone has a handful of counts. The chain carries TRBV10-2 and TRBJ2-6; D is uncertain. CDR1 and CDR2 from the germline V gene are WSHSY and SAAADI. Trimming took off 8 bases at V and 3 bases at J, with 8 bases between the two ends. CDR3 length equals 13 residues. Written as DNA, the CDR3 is TGCGCCAGCGGCATGGGTGGGGCCAACGTCCTGACTTTC. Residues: CASGMGGANVLTF.

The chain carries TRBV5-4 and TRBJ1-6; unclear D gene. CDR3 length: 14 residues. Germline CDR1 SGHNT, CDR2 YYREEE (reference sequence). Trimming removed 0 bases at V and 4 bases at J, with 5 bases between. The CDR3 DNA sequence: TGTGCCAGCAGCTTGGTAGGATATAATTCACCCCTCCACTTT. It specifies CASSLVGYNSPLHF.

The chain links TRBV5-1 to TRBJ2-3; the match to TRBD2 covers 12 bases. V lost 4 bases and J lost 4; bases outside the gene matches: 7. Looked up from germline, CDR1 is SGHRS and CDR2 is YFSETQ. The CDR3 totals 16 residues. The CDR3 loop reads CASSPILAGGPDTQYF. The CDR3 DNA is TGCGCCAGCAGCCCTATACTAGCGGGAGGACCAGATACGCAGTATTTT.

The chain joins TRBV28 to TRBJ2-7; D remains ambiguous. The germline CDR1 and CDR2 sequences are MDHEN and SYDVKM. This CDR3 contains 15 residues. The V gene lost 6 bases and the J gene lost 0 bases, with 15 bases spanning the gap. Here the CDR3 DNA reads TGTGCCAGCAGGAGGACGGACCGAAGCTCCTACGAGCAGTACTTC. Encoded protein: CASRRTDRSSYEQYF.

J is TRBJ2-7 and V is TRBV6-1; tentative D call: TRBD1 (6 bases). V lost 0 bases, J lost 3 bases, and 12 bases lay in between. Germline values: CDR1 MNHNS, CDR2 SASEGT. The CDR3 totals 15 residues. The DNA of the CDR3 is TGTGCCAGCAGTGAAGCTCCAGGGGTCATCTACGAGCAGTACTTC. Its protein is CASSEAPGVIYEQYF.

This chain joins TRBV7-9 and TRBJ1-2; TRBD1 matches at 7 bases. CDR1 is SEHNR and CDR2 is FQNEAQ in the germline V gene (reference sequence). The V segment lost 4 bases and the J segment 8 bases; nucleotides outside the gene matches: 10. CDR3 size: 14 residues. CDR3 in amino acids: CASSSWDSLLGYTF. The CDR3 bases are TGTGCCAGCAGCTCCTGGGACAGCCTCCTAGGCTACACCTTC. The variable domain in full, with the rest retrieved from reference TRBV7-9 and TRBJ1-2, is DTGVSQNPRHKITKRGQNVTFRCDPISEHNRLYWYRQTLGQGPEFLTYFQNEAQLEKSRLLSDRFSAERPKGSFSTLEIQRTEQGDSAMYLCASSSWDSLLGYTFGSGTRLTVV.